This is a list of T cell receptor beta chains from one sample in a study of T cell responses to AZD1222 COVID-19 vaccine. Clones were read by immunoSEQ multiplex PCR, and TCRdb kept only the in-frame ones, dropping some. Altogether roughly 150,000 clones are present, roughly 90% being singletons, with the ten largest covering about 4.8%. The sequencing here drew on peripheral blood, taken on day 0 of AZD1222 vaccination. The source is an adult in good health. CDR3s include the opening cysteine and the closing phenylalanine or tryptophan. The D gene is left open where the match is weak. Clone size appears in some rows only: once, few, many, or a class for an expanded clone.

length,J,V,D,size,DNA,CDR3
15,TRBJ1-1,TRBV27,-,-,TGTGCCAGCAGTTATCTCCCGGAAGCAAGGACTGAAGCTTTCTTT,CASSYLPEARTEAFF
14,TRBJ1-2,TRBV28,-,-,TGTGCCAGCAGTTTCCTTCCGGGGGCTGATGGCTACACCTTC,CASSFLPGADGYTF
15,TRBJ1-6,TRBV18,-,-,TGTGCCAGCTCACCAATGACGAGCGGGGGTTCACCCCTCCACTTT,CASSPMTSGGSPLHF
11,TRBJ2-5,TRBV28,-,-,TGTGCCAGCAGTGTCCGACAGGCCCAGTACTTC,CASSVRQAQYF
13,TRBJ1-2,TRBV7-2,-,-,TGTGCCAGCAGCTCGTCCCAAGGGTATGGCTACACCTTC,CASSSSQGYGYTF
16,TRBJ1-4,TRBV7-6,TRBD1,-,TGTGCCAGCAGCCCCCGAGGGGGACAGACGGGCGAAAAACTGTTTTTT,CASSPRGGQTGEKLFF
15,TRBJ2-3,TRBV5-1,TRBD1,-,TGCGCCAGCAGCCCCCGGGGACAGCACACAGATACGCAGTATTTT,CASSPRGQHTDTQYF
12,TRBJ2-6,TRBV7-9,-,-,TGTGCCATCAGTAAGGGGGCCAACGTCCTGACTTTC,CAISKGANVLTF
15,TRBJ2-1,TRBV11-3,TRBD2,-,TGTGCCAGCAGCTTCAGCGGGGCCACCTACAATGAGCAGTTCTTC,CASSFSGATYNEQFF
16,TRBJ1-2,TRBV6-5,TRBD1,-,TGTGCCAGCAGTTACCGGGGACAGTTAGCTAACTATGGCTACACCTTC,CASSYRGQLANYGYTF
15,TRBJ2-2,TRBV19,-,-,TGTGCCAGTAGTATAAGGCTAGCGAGGACCGGGGAGCTGTTTTTT,CASSIRLARTGELFF
14,TRBJ1-5,TRBV12-5,-,-,TGTGCTAGTGGTTTGGTAGGACCATATCAGCCCCAGCATTTT,CASGLVGPYQPQHF
13,TRBJ1-1,TRBV30,-,-,TGTGCCTGGAGTGTACAGGGAAACACTGAAGCTTTCTTT,CAWSVQGNTEAFF
13,TRBJ2-7,TRBV12-3/TRBV12-4,-,-,TGTGCCAGCAGTTCCGACAGGAGCTACGAGCAGTACTTC,CASSSDRSYEQYF
15,TRBJ2-7,TRBV27,-,-,TGTGCCAGCAGTTACAGCGTCCTTAGCTCCTACGAGCAGTACTTC,CASSYSVLSSYEQYF
11,TRBJ1-1,TRBV27,-,-,TGTGCCAGCAGTCCCGGCACTGAAGCTTTCTTT,CASSPGTEAFF
16,TRBJ2-3,TRBV4-1,TRBD1,-,TGCGCCAGCAGCATACGACAGGGCTATAGCACAGATACGCAGTATTTT,CASSIRQGYSTDTQYF
16,TRBJ2-7,TRBV18,TRBD1,-,TGTGCCAGCTCACGGGTGGGACAGATCCCCCCCTACGAGCAGTACTTC,CASSRVGQIPPYEQYF
18,TRBJ2-4,TRBV7-2,-,-,TGTGCCAGCAGCCAATCTTTAAGAGGGAGACTAGCCAAAAACATTCAGTACTTC,CASSQSLRGRLAKNIQYF
16,TRBJ1-2,TRBV28,-,-,TGTGCCAGCAGTTCCCCCCGGGGAAGGAGAATCTATGGCTACACCTTC,CASSSPRGRRIYGYTF
16,TRBJ1-3,TRBV28,-,-,TGTGCCTCCGGGCGGGGTCCCATATTCTCTGGAAACACCATATATTTT,CASGRGPIFSGNTIYF
17,TRBJ2-5,TRBV14,-,-,TGTGCCAGCAGCCAAGATGCCGTCCCTAGACAGTCTGATCCCCAGTACTTC,CASSQDAVPRQSDPQYF
16,TRBJ1-5,TRBV7-2,-,-,TGTGCCAGCAGCTTAGCGGGTTCGAGGGTAGGCCAGCCCCAGCATTTT,CASSLAGSRVGQPQHF
13,TRBJ1-2,TRBV5-5,-,-,TGTGCCAGCAGCTATGACGGACCGTATGGCTACACCTTC,CASSYDGPYGYTF
17,TRBJ2-2,TRBV30,TRBD2,-,TGTGCCTGGAGTCAGGGACTAGCGGGAGTCGGCACCGGGGAGCTGTTTTTT,CAWSQGLAGVGTGELFF
13,TRBJ1-2,TRBV7-9,-,-,TGTGCCAGCAGCTTAGGTGGAAGGAATGGCTACACCTTC,CASSLGGRNGYTF
15,TRBJ2-7,TRBV14,-,few,TGTGCCAGCAGCCAAGGCGGTTTTGAGAGGGACGAGCAGTACTTC,CASSQGGFERDEQYF
16,TRBJ2-7,TRBV19,TRBD1,-,TGTGCCAGTAGTGTCGTATCCGGGACAGTATTCTACGAGCAGTACTTC,CASSVVSGTVFYEQYF
14,TRBJ1-2,TRBV7-2,TRBD1,-,TGTGCCACCGAGGACAGGGGAGAATTTCGTGGCTACACCTTC,CATEDRGEFRGYTF
17,TRBJ1-3,TRBV7-6,-,-,TGTGCCAGCAGCTTAGCGACGGGGCAGGGCGACAGAAACACCATATATTTT,CASSLATGQGDRNTIYF
15,TRBJ1-1,TRBV4-1,-,-,TGCGCCAGCAGCCAAGATGGCCAGGGTAGCACTGAAGCTTTCTTT,CASSQDGQGSTEAFF
16,TRBJ2-7,TRBV4-2,TRBD2,-,TGTGCCAGCAGCCAAGATTATAGCGGGGGATCCTACGAGCAGTACTTC,CASSQDYSGGSYEQYF
16,TRBJ2-3,TRBV27,TRBD2,-,TGTGCCAGCAGCACCCGACAGCGGGAGCGAGGAGATACGCAGTATTTT,CASSTRQRERGDTQYF
13,TRBJ2-7,TRBV7-8,-,-,TGTGCCAGCAGCTTCCGAGTGCCCTACGAGCAGTACTTC,CASSFRVPYEQYF
13,TRBJ1-5,TRBV30,TRBD1,once,TGTGCCTGCCAGCGACAGGGGAATCAGCCCCAGCATTTT,CACQRQGNQPQHF
12,TRBJ1-5,TRBV28,-,-,TGTGCCAGCAGCTACCCCCCTCAGCCCCAGCATTTT,CASSYPPQPQHF
13,TRBJ2-7,TRBV12-5,-,-,TGTGCTAGTGGTTCCGACAGGTCCTACGAGCAGTACTTC,CASGSDRSYEQYF
15,TRBJ1-2,TRBV4-2,-,-,TGTGCCAGCAGCCACGGTTTTGACCGCAACTATGGCTACACCTTC,CASSHGFDRNYGYTF
15,TRBJ1-3,TRBV29-1,-,-,TGCAGCGTTGAAGACCTCGGTGGGACTGGAAACACCATATATTTT,CSVEDLGGTGNTIYF
15,TRBJ1-2,TRBV7-2,-,-,TGTGCCAGGAACAAGGAGACAGTGACCTCCTATGGCTACACCTTC,CARNKETVTSYGYTF
16,TRBJ1-2,TRBV5-1,-,-,TGCGCCAGCACACCAGGGACTCCCAAGACAGGCTATGGCTACACCTTC,CASTPGTPKTGYGYTF
16,TRBJ1-2,TRBV4-1,-,-,TGCGCCAGCAGCCAGTTAGGGGGGATATTATTCTATGGCTACACCTTC,CASSQLGGILFYGYTF
14,TRBJ1-6,TRBV12-5,TRBD1,-,TGTGCTAGTGGTTTGCAGGGGGATAATTCACCCCTCCACTTT,CASGLQGDNSPLHF
13,TRBJ1-2,TRBV2,-,-,TGTGCCAGCACTGCAGGGCCCCTCTATGGCTACACCTTC,CASTAGPLYGYTF
14,TRBJ2-7,TRBV11-2,-,-,TGTGCCAGCAGCTTAAATCGAGCGAGGGGCGAGCAGTACTTC,CASSLNRARGEQYF
15,TRBJ1-3,TRBV24-1,-,-,TGTGCCACCAAGTACGGTTCCAGCTCTGGAAACACCATATATTTT,CATKYGSSSGNTIYF
14,TRBJ1-2,TRBV28,-,-,TGTGCCAGCAGTTGGGCAACCCAGACCTATGGCTACACCTTC,CASSWATQTYGYTF
15,TRBJ2-1,TRBV5-1,TRBD2,-,TGCGCCAGCAATCCCCTAGCGGGGGGGTTAAATGAGCAGTTCTTC,CASNPLAGGLNEQFF
14,TRBJ1-1,TRBV5-5,-,-,TGTGCCAGCAGCTTGCAGGGAGGCCACACTGAAGCTTTCTTT,CASSLQGGHTEAFF
14,TRBJ1-1,TRBV27,TRBD1,-,TGTGCCAGCAGTTGGACAGGCTGGAACACTGAAGCTTTCTTT,CASSWTGWNTEAFF
14,TRBJ2-7,TRBV6-1,-,-,TGTGCCAGCAGTGACGTCAGGGCTCCCTACGAGCAGTACTTC,CASSDVRAPYEQYF
14,TRBJ1-5,TRBV15,-,-,TGTGCCACCAGCAGAGATCTGGGGGCAGAGCCCCAGCATTTT,CATSRDLGAEPQHF
16,TRBJ1-1,TRBV10-3,-,-,TGTGCCATCAGTGGAACAGGTCTTTTAATTCCCGTCGAAGCTTTCTTT,CAISGTGLLIPVEAFF
14,TRBJ1-2,TRBV4-1,TRBD1,-,TGCGCCAGCAGCCGAGGACAGGGGGCGTATGGCTACACCTTC,CASSRGQGAYGYTF
15,TRBJ2-2,TRBV5-6,-,-,TGTGCCAGCAGCTTGGCGGGGTCTAACACCGGGGAGCTGTTTTTT,CASSLAGSNTGELFF
15,TRBJ2-5,TRBV5-1,-,-,TGCGCCAGCAGCCACAGCTCCGGGGGCATAGAGACCCAGTACTTC,CASSHSSGGIETQYF
15,TRBJ2-5,TRBV4-1,TRBD2,-,TGCGCCAGCAGCCCTCGTGCAGCGGGGCAAGAGACCCAGTACTTC,CASSPRAAGQETQYF
15,TRBJ1-2,TRBV11-2,-,-,TGTGCCAGCAGCTTAGCTTGGGGTGCTAACTATGGCTACACCTTC,CASSLAWGANYGYTF
15,TRBJ2-1,TRBV2,-,-,TGTGCCAGCAGTGAGGGGGCTGCCTCCTACAATGAGCAGTTCTTC,CASSEGAASYNEQFF
17,TRBJ1-1,TRBV29-1,TRBD1,-,TGCAGCGCACTCCCCGGGGACAGGGGGTTCATGAACACTGAAGCTTTCTTT,CSALPGDRGFMNTEAFF